The T cell receptor beta chain described here comes from a study of technical replicates of blood from a few donors. J was trimmed by 4 bases and V by 1 base; bases with no gene match: 10. Germline V gene lookup returns CDR1 SGHRS and CDR2 YFSETQ. The CDR3 has 18 residues. Assay used: immunoSEQ multiplex PCR; TCRdb lists only in-frame clones, some missing. This table holds some 50,000 clones, 94% found once. The origin of this receptor is a human donor in good health. The sequencing input was T cells isolated from PBMCs. J is TRBJ2-6 and V is TRBV5-1; 8 positions agree with TRBD1. CDR3 sequence: CASSLIGQGLRGANVLTF. The CDR3 DNA sequence: TGCGCCAGCAGCTTGATAGGACAGGGCCTACGGGGGGCCAACGTCCTGACTTTC.